Below, 15 T cell receptor beta chains from the same sample are listed, as sequenced in a study of spatial heterogeneity in lung cancer. Specified time point: sample taken at primary tumor resection. TCRdb re-derived calls from the 5' RACE reads in MiXCR, one entry per CDR3 protein. There are more than 35,000 distinct CDR3 sequences in the sample; approximately 5.2% occur only once, and about a quarter lies in the top ten. The starting material was PBMCs, obtained at surgery. The origin of the receptors is a female donor with early-stage non-small cell lung cancer.

There are many counts of this clonotype. V and J are TRBV20-1 and TRBJ2-2; 10 bases line up with TRBD1. The CDR3 has 16 amino acids. After removal of 6 bases from V and 1 base from J, the junction contained 8 bases not matched to a gene. Germline V gene data show CDR1 as DFQATT and CDR2 as SNEGSKA (reference sequence). Here the CDR3 reads CSAPPGQGLNTGELFF. The CDR3 DNA reads as TGCAGTGCCCCACCGGGACAGGGGTTGAACACCGGGGAGCTGTTTTTT.

This clonotype appeared many times. The J gene is TRBJ2-1, the V gene TRBV11-3; D unclear. CDR3 length equals 13 residues. V was pared by 0 bases and J by 8 bases, with 8 bases between. In germline, CDR1 is SGHNT, CDR2 YENEEA. The CDR3 DNA reads TGTGCCAGCAGCTTAGATTATGGTGATGAGCAGTTCTTC. It specifies CASSLDYGDEQFF.

This clonotype occurred many times. This sequence joins TRBV9 and TRBJ1-2, with D tentatively TRBD1 (5 bases). CDR3 length equals 15 residues. Germline V CDR1 and CDR2: SGDLS, YYNGEE. Trimming shortened V by 3 bases and J by 4 bases, and 16 bases separated the two germline ends. CDR3 nucleotides: TGTGCCAGCAGCGGACGACAGAGGACTAGCTATGGCTACACCTTC. It yields the protein CASSGRQRTSYGYTF.

This clonotype has a count of ten or more. The chain has TRBV27 and TRBJ2-7; tentative D call: TRBD1 (5 bases). The germline V gene has CDR1 MNHEY and CDR2 SMNVEV (reference sequence). The V end lost 0 bases, the J end lost 1 base, and 13 bases lay between the germline ends. This CDR3 contains 16 residues. CDR3: CASSLSSTASSYEQYF. DNA for the CDR3: TGTGCCAGCAGTTTATCGTCGACAGCCTCTTCCTACGAGCAGTACTTC.

This clonotype has at least ten counts. The chain uses TRBV6-2 or TRBV6-3 and TRBJ1-6; D unresolved. Germline CDR1 reads MNHEY; CDR2 reads SVGEGT. V lost 7 bases to trimming and J lost 4 bases, with 11 bases between them. The CDR3 has 14 amino acids. The chain's CDR3 is CASKEGGYNSPLHF. The CDR3 coding sequence is TGTGCCAGCAAGGAAGGAGGGTATAATTCACCCCTCCACTTT.

The V and J genes are TRBV3-1 and TRBJ1-5; 8 bases align to TRBD1. V trimming: 1 base; J trimming: 7 bases; junction bases outside the gene matches: 6. Germline CDR1 reads LGHDT; CDR2 reads YNNKEL (reference sequence). This CDR3 has 15 residues. The CDR3 is CASSQAGQGGQPQHF. CDR3 nucleotides: TGTGCCAGCAGCCAAGCCGGACAGGGCGGGCAGCCCCAGCATTTT.

The sample holds many counts of this clonotype. V and J are TRBV6-2 or TRBV6-3 and TRBJ1-2; TRBD1 matches 8 bases. CDR3 length equals 16 residues. V gave up 6 bases and J gave up 3 bases; unmatched junction bases: 12. CDR1 and CDR2 (germline): MNHEY, SVGEGT. The CDR3 nucleotides read TGTGCCAGCAGACCCTCAGGACAGGGTCAACACTATGGCTACACCTTC. It translates to CASRPSGQGQHYGYTF.

This clonotype was picked up many times. The chain links TRBV21-1 to TRBJ2-7. TRBV21-1 is classified as a pseudogene. CDR3 length: 15 amino acids. CDR3 coding DNA: TGTGCCAGCAGCAAATCGGGCGGAAGCTCCTACGAGCAGTACTTC. As protein: CASSKSGGSSYEQYF.

This sequence joins TRBV30 and TRBJ1-3; D is ambiguous. The length of the CDR3 is 14 residues. Germline V gene lookup returns CDR1 GTSNPN and CDR2 SVGIG (reference sequence). Trimming stripped 0 bases from V and 4 bases from J, with 10 bases between. CDR3 amino acids: CAWSVSDRGNTIYF. CDR3 bases: TGTGCCTGGAGTGTATCGGATCGCGGAAACACCATATATTTT.

This clonotype was recorded a few times. This rearrangement joins TRBV4-1 to TRBJ1-1; D unclear. CDR3 size: 14 residues. V lost 1 base and J lost 11, with 17 bases in between. Germline CDR1 and CDR2: MGHRA and YSYEKL. The CDR3 sequence is CASSQGVRAGFAFF. In DNA form, the CDR3 reads TGCGCCAGCAGCCAAGGCGTCCGGGCAGGTTTCGCTTTCTTT.

V is TRBV11-2 and J is TRBJ2-3; 13 nucleotides agree with TRBD2. V dropped 5 bases and J dropped 1; count of bases not matched to a gene: 3. The CDR3 length is 16 residues. From germline, CDR1 is SGHAT and CDR2 FQNNGV. CDR3 sequence: CASSVGLAGGTDTQYF. The DNA of the CDR3 is TGTGCCAGCAGCGTCGGACTAGCGGGAGGCACAGATACGCAGTATTTT.

This clonotype was counted ten times or more. The V and J genes are TRBV5-4 and TRBJ2-3; D may be TRBD2 (7 bases). Germline lookup yields CDR1 SGHNT and CDR2 YYREEE (reference sequence). V dropped 10 bases and J dropped 4 bases, with 25 bases sitting between them. CDR3 length: 16 residues. Here the CDR3 DNA reads TGTGCCCTCTTTTCGGGGGGCTACAAGGGCCCAGATACGCAGTATTTT. Translation gives CALFSGGYKGPDTQYF. The whole variable domain, filled in from reference TRBV5-4 and TRBJ2-3, reads ETGVTQSPTHLIKTRGQQVTLRCSSQSGHNTVSWYQQALGQGPQFIFQYYREEENGRGNFPPRFSGLQFPNYSSELNVNALELDDSALYLCALFSGGYKGPDTQYFGPGTRLTVL.

This clonotype has a count of ten or more. V gene TRBV11-2 combines with J gene TRBJ2-7, with 10 bases fitting TRBD2. The V gene end was trimmed by 5 bases and the J gene end by 0 bases; junction bases not matched to a gene: 1. This CDR3 is built from 14 residues. The germline V gene encodes CDR1 SGHAT and CDR2 FQNNGV. CDR3 DNA: TGTGCCAGCAGCGCTAGCGGGAGCTCCTACGAGCAGTACTTC. It encodes CASSASGSSYEQYF. The whole variable domain, remainder taken from reference TRBV11-2 and TRBJ2-7, is EAGVAQSPRYKIIEKRQSVAFWCNPISGHATLYWYQQILGQGPKLLIQFQNNGVVDDSQLPKDRFSAERLKGVDSTLKIQPAKLEDSAVYLCASSASGSSYEQYFGPGTRLTVT.

This clonotype was detected many times. This chain links TRBV5-6 with TRBJ1-1; D gene uncertain. Trimming stripped 3 bases from V and 7 bases from J, with 7 bases between. Germline CDR1 SGHDT, CDR2 YYEEEE. CDR3 size: 11 residues. The DNA of the CDR3 is TGTGCCAGCAGCTACAGAGATGAAGCTTTCTTT. Its protein product is CASSYRDEAFF.

This clonotype was counted ten times or more. This rearrangement joins TRBV7-9 to TRBJ2-3; the D gene is possibly TRBD1 (5 bases). The CDR3 covers 17 residues. V dropped 3 bases and J dropped 0 bases, with 16 bases sitting between them. Per the germline V gene, CDR1 is SEHNR and CDR2 is FQNEAQ (reference sequence). CDR3 protein: CASSFPPKQGSTDTQYF. CDR3 coding DNA: TGTGCCAGCAGCTTTCCCCCTAAGCAGGGTAGCACAGATACGCAGTATTTT.